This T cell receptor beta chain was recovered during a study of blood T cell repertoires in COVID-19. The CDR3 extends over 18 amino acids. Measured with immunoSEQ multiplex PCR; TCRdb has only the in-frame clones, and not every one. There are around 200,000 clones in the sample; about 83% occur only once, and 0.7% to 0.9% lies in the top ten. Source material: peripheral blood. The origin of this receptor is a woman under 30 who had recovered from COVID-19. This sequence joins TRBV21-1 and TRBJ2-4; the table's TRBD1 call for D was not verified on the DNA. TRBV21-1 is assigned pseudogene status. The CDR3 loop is CASIQRQLGDRDRNIQYF. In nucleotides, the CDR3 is TGTGCCAGCATACAAAGGCAGCTAGGGGACAGGGACAGAAACATTCAGTACTTC.